This T cell receptor (beta chain) was obtained from a study of cytotoxic CD8 clonotypes in ibrutinib-treated CLL. Measured with immunoSEQ multiplex PCR; TCRdb has only the in-frame clones, and not every one. The sample comprises fewer than 300,000 clones, approximately 76% of which are singletons, and around 6% rests with the top ten. The CDR3 sequence is 13 residues long. Germline V gene data show CDR1 as LNHDA and CDR2 as SQIVND (reference sequence). V was trimmed by 4 bases and J by 8 bases, leaving 14 bases between them. This clone has more than one count but fewer than ten. The source of this sequence is a human donor with chronic lymphocytic leukemia. The V and J genes are TRBV19 and TRBJ1-2; D gene uncertain. The specimen was PBMCs, collected at disease progression, from a patient treated with ibrutinib. CDR3 DNA sequence: TGTGCCAGTAGTACATCAGACCTTAAAGGCTACACCTTC. Protein: CASSTSDLKGYTF.